The 13 T cell receptor beta chains given below trace back to one sample, sequenced in a study of OX40 agonist ivuxolimab in advanced cancers. The library was prepared using the immunoSEQ multiplex PCR assay. TCRdb stores this immuneACCESS table with in-frame sequences only. Part of the clones is absent; in the studies checked, under half of the shortfall reflects unresolved V genes, and no reason is known for the rest. Across this sample there are tens of thousands of clones, with around 87% seen only once. The biggest ten clones account for under 0.35% of the sample. The material was CD4+ or CD8+ T cells sorted from blood, obtained in a trial of the OX40 agonist ivuxolimab. These receptors were taken from an adult with an advanced solid tumor such as melanoma, head and neck, liver or kidney cancer.

The V and J genes are TRBV28 and TRBJ2-1, with D possibly TRBD1 on 5 matching bases. The CDR3 extends over 12 amino acids. The germline V and J ends were trimmed by 7 bases and 4 bases, with 8 bases remaining between them. CDR1 and CDR2 (germline): MDHEN, SYDVKM. CDR3 protein: CASNGQYNEQFF. For the CDR3, the DNA is TGTGCCAGCAATGGACAATACAATGAGCAGTTCTTC.

In this sample, this clone turned up a few times. The CDR3 reads CASSPDSLNQPQHF. CDR3 sequence (DNA): TGTGCCAGCAGCCCGGACAGTTTAAATCAGCCCCAGCATTTT. J is TRBJ1-5 and V is TRBV7-9, with D tentatively TRBD1 (6 bases). CDR1 is SEHNR, CDR2 FQNEAQ, per germline (reference sequence). The CDR3 covers 14 residues. Trimming took 5 bases from V and 4 from J, leaving 12 bases between them.

This chain joins TRBV6-5 and TRBJ1-1; the D is unclear. CDR1 MNHEY and CDR2 SVGAGI come from the germline V gene. The CDR3 spans 14 residues. Deletions cut 6 bases from V and 1 base from J, with 12 bases between. CDR3 bases: TGTGCCAGCAGCATCGCCAGCACGAACACTGAAGCTTTCTTT. Translation gives CASSIASTNTEAFF.

V and J are TRBV18 and TRBJ2-7; no definite D call. The germline V gene has CDR1 KGHSH and CDR2 LQKENI. Trimming removed 4 bases from V and 2 bases from J, with 6 bases in between. CDR3 size: 12 residues. CDR3 coding DNA: TGTGCCAGCTCACTCGTTACCTACGAGCAGTACTTC. Its protein is CASSLVTYEQYF.

This sequence joins TRBV29-1 and TRBJ1-2; the D is unclear. Germline CDR1 SQVTM, CDR2 ANQGSEA. The CDR3 spans 13 residues. Trimming shortened V by 1 base and J by 5 bases, and 11 bases separated the two germline ends. CDR3 in DNA: TGCAGCGTTGAAGGGGCTTCTTGGTATGGCTACACCTTC. Its protein product is CSVEGASWYGYTF.

The chain recombines TRBV19 with TRBJ2-1, with a possible D match to TRBD1 (6 bases). Germline V gives CDR1 LNHDA, CDR2 SQIVND (reference sequence). The CDR3 runs 13 residues. The V end was cut by 6 bases, the J end by 8 bases, with 14 bases between. CDR3 residues: CASSDSYRDEQFF. Here the CDR3 DNA reads TGTGCCAGTAGCGACTCCTACAGGGATGAGCAGTTCTTC.

This rearrangement joins TRBV14 to TRBJ2-5, with D uncertain. V lost 4 bases and J 1 base, leaving 4 bases between the germline ends. The CDR3 is 12 amino acids. Germline V gene sequence: CDR1 SGHDN, CDR2 FVKESK. Here the CDR3 DNA reads TGTGCCAGCAGCCCTTCCCAAGAGACCCAGTACTTC. Its translation is CASSPSQETQYF.

This clone was recorded only once. The chain carries TRBV2 and TRBJ2-5, with TRBD1 matching 10 bases. The CDR3 runs to 16 residues. V dropped 7 bases and J dropped 2; count of bases not matched to a gene: 10. The V gene's germline CDR1 is SNHLY and CDR2 FYNNEI. The CDR3 protein is CASTLGGQGRQETQYF. The CDR3 DNA reads TGTGCCAGCACCTTGGGGGGACAGGGGAGACAAGAGACCCAGTACTTC.

The chain uses TRBV6-1 and TRBJ1-3, with 10 positions matching TRBD1. Germline V gives CDR1 MNHNS, CDR2 SASEGT. Trimming cost V 4 bases and J 2 bases; bases outside gene matches: 5. The CDR3 loop spans 16 amino acids. CDR3 in amino acids: CASSAGQGVAGNTIYF. The CDR3 coding sequence is TGTGCCAGCAGTGCCGGACAGGGGGTCGCTGGAAACACCATATATTTT.

This rearrangement joins TRBV11-1 to TRBJ1-3; D may be TRBD1 (6 bases). With 4 bases removed from V and 2 bases from J, the gap between germline ends came to 12 bases. Germline assignment: CDR1 SGHAT and CDR2 FQDESV (reference sequence). There are 15 residues in the CDR3. CDR3 coding DNA: TGTGCCAGCAGCTCAACAGGGAGGGCTGGAAACACCATATATTTT. Translating it yields CASSSTGRAGNTIYF.

The chain has TRBV4-2 and TRBJ1-2; the match to TRBD1 covers 7 bases. Per germline, CDR1 LGHNA and CDR2 YNFKEQ. V lost 4 bases to trimming and J lost 4 bases; unmatched junction nucleotides: 9. This CDR3 is built from 15 residues. This CDR3 is CASSPGLDRVYGYTF. The CDR3 nucleotides read TGTGCCAGCAGCCCCGGACTAGACAGGGTCTATGGCTACACCTTC.

V is TRBV29-1 and J is TRBJ2-7; TRBD1 matches at 7 bases. Unmatched junction bases numbered 12, after V lost 7 bases and J lost 6 bases. CDR3 length: 13 amino acids. The germline V gene encodes CDR1 SQVTM and CDR2 ANQGSEA. CDR3 DNA sequence: TGCAGCGCTGAGACAGGGTTTAGCGCCGAGCAGTACTTC. Residues: CSAETGFSAEQYF.

The chain uses TRBV6-5 and TRBJ1-1; D is uncertain. Trimming took 6 bases from V and 2 from J, leaving 13 bases between them. This CDR3 is 14 amino acids long. CDR1 MNHEY and CDR2 SVGAGI come from the germline V gene. CDR3 protein: CASSSPRRNTEAFF. The CDR3 DNA reads TGTGCCAGCAGCTCCCCCCGGAGAAACACTGAAGCTTTCTTT.